This TCR beta chain was documented in a study of prognosis after radiotherapy for stage I lung cancer. In the study overall: All of the patients with non-small cell lung cancer, including more than five who had refused surgery, were considered to be medically inoperable. Concurrent therapy was given to no patient receiving stereotactic body radiotherapy.

Amplicons of TCR beta CDR3 were generated from genomic DNA by two-round multiplex PCR. Round-one PCR had primers specific to each TRBV and TRBJ gene. During the second PCR round, universal primers were used. TCRdb analysed the multiplex PCR reads with MiXCR anew, one entry per CDR3 protein. The data hold around 21,000 distinct CDR3 sequences, with 40% to 55% observed a single time. This CDR3 is built from 17 residues. Germline CDR1 and CDR2: MDHEN and SYDVKM. Trimming cost V 7 bases and J 9 bases, with 27 bases left between them. The chain carries TRBV28 and TRBJ2-2; perhaps TRBD2 as D (6 bases). This receptor was obtained from a donor over 45 with non-small cell lung cancer. Here the sequenced sample was PBMCs, taken before or after stereotactic body radiation therapy (not recorded which). The CDR3 sequence: CASTPLLGLSGAWELFF. In DNA, the CDR3 is TGTGCCAGCACCCCTCTTTTAGGACTATCGGGAGCCTGGGAGCTGTTTTTT.